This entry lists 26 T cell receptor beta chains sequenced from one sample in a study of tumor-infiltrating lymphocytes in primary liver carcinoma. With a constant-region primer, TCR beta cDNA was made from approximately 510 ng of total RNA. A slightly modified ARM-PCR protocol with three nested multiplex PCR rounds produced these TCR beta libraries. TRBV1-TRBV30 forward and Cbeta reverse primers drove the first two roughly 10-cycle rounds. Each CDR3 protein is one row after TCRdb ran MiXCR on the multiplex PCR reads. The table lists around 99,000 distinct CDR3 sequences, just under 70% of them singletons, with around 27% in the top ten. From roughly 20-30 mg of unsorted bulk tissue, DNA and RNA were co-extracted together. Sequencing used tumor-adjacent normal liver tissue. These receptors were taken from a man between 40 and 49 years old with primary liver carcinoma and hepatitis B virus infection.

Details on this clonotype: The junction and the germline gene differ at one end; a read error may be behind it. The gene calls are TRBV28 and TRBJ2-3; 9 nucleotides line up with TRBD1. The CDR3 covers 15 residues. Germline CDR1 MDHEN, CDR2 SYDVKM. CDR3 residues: CASSSGQGGADTHYF. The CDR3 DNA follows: TGTGCCAGCAGTTCGGGACAGGGAGGAGCAGATACGCATTATTTT.

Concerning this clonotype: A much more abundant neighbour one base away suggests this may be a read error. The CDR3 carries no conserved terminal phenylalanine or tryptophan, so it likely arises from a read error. CDR3 in amino acids: CASSLGASGAYEQYL. The CDR3 coding sequence is TGTGCCAGCAGCCTAGGCGCTAGCGGAGCCTACGAGCAGTACTTA. The V gene is TRBV13, the J gene TRBJ2-7, with TRBD2 matching over 7 bases. The CDR3 sequence is 15 residues long. Germline loops: CDR1 PRHDT, CDR2 FYEKMQ (reference sequence).

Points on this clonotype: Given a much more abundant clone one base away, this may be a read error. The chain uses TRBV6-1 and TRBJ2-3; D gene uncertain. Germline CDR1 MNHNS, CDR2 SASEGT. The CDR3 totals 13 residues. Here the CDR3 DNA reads TGTACCAGCAGCAAATCCTCACCAGATACGCAGTATTTT. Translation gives CTSSKSSPDTQYF.

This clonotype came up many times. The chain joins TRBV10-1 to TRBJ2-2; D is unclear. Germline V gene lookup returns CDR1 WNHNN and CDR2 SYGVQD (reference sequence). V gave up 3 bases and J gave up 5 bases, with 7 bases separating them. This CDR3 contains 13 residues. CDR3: CASSEIETGELFF. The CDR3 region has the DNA TGCGCCAGCAGTGAAATCGAAACCGGGGAGCTGTTTTTT.

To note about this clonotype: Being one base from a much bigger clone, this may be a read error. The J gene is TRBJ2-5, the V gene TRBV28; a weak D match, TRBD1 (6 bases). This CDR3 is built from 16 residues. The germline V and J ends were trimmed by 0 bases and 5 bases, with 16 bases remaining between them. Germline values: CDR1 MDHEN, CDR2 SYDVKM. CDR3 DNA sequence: TGTGCCAGCAGTTTATGGTCCGGGACAAGGGGGGAGACCCAGTACTTC. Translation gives CASSLWSGTRGETQYF.

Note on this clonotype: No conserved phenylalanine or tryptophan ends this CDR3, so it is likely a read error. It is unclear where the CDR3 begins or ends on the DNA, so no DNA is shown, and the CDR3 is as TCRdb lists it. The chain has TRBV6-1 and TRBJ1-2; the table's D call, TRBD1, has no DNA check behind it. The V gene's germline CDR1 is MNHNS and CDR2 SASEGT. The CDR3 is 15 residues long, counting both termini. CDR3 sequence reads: CASSMAGSIDYGYSL.

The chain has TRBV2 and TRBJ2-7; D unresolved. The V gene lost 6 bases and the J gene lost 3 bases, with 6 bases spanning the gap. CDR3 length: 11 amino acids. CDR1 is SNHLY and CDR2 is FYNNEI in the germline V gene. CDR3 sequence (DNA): TGTGCCAGCAGGATCTACTACGAGCAGTACTTC. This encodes CASRIYYEQYF.

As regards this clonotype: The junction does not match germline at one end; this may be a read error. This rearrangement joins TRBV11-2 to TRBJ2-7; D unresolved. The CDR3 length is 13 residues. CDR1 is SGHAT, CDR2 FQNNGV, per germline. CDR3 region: CASSLESSYEQHF. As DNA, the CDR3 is TGTGCCAGCAGCTTAGAGTCCAGCTACGAGCAGCACTTC.

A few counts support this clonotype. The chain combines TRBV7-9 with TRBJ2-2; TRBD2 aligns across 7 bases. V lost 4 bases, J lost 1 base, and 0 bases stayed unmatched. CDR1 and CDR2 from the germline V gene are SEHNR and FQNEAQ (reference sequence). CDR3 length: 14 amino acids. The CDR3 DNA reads TGTGCCAGCAGCTCTAGCGGGAACACCGGGGAGCTGTTTTTT. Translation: CASSSSGNTGELFF.

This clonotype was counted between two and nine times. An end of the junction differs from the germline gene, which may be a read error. In DNA, the CDR3 is TGTGCTAGCAATGGTAGTCAGGGGGCTTGGTATGAGCAGTTCTTC. Translation: CASNGSQGAWYEQFF. This chain uses TRBV6-1 with TRBJ2-1, with TRBD1 identical over 8 bases. This CDR3 has 15 residues. Germline V lookup: CDR1 MNHNS, CDR2 SASEGT.

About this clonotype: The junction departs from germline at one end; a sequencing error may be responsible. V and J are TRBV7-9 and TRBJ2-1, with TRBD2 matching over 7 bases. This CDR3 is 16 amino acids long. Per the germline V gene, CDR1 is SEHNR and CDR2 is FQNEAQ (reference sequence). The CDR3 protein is CASGPGRAGVWDEQSF. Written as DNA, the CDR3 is TGTGCCAGCGGCCCGGGCAGGGCGGGAGTCTGGGATGAGCAGTCCTTC.

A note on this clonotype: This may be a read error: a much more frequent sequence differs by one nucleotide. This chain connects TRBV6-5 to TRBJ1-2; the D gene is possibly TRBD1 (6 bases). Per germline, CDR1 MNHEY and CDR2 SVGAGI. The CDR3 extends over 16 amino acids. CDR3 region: CARSLGPRDTFYGYTF. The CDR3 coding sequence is TGTGCCCGCAGCCTCGGACCCCGGGACACCTTCTATGGCTACACCTTC.

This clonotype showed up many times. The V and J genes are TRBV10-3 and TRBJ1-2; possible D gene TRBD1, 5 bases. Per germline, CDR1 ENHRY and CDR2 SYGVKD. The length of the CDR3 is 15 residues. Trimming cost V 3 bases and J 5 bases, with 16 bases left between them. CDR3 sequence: CAISDVDSPLYGYTF. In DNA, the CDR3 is TGTGCCATCAGTGATGTCGACAGTCCCCTTTATGGCTACACCTTC.

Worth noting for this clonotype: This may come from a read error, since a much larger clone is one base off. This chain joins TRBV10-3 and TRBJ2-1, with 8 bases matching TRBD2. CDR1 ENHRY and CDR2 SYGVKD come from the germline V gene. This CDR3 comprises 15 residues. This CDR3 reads CVISVKAGDYNEQFF. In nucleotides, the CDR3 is TGTGTCATCAGTGTCAAAGCGGGAGACTACAATGAGCAGTTCTTC.

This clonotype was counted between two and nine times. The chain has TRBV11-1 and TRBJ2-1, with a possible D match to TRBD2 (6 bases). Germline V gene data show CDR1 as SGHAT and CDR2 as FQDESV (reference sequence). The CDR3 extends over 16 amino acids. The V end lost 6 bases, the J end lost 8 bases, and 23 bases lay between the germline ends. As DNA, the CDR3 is TGTGCCAGCAGAAAAAAGATGAGGATAGGAGGGGATGAGCAGTTCTTC. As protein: CASRKKMRIGGDEQFF.

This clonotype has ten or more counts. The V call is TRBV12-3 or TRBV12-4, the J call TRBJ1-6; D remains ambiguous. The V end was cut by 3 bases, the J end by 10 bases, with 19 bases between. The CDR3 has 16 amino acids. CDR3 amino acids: CASSFERALTGSPLHF. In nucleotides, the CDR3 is TGTGCCAGCAGTTTTGAGAGGGCCTTGACGGGGTCACCCCTCCACTTT.

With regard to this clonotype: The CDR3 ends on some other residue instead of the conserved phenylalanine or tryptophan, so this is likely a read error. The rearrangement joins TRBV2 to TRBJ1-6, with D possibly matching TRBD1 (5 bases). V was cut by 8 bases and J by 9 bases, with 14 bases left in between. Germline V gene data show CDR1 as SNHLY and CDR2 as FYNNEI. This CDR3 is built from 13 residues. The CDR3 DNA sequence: TGTGCCAGCCAACGGGGGTTGGGTTCACCCCTCCACTTA. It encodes CASQRGLGSPLHL.

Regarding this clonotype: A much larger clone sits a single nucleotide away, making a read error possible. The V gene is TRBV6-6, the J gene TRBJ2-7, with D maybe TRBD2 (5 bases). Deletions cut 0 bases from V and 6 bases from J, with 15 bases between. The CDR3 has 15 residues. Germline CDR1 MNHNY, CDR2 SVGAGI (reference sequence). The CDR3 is CASSYSARRGREQYF. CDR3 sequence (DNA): TGTGCCAGCAGTTACTCCGCCCGACGAGGGCGCGAGCAGTACTTC.

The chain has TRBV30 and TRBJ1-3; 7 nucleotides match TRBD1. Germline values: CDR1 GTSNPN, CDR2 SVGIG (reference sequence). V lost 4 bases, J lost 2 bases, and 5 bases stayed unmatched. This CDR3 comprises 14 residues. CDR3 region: CAWTATGTGNTIYF. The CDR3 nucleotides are TGTGCCTGGACTGCGACAGGGACTGGAAACACCATATATTTT.

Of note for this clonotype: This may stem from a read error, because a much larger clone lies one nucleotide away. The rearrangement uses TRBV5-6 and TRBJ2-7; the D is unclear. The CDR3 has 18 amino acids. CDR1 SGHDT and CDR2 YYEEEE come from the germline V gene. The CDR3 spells CVSSSRTEIWETSYEQYF. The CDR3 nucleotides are TGTGTCAGCAGCTCGAGAACGGAAATATGGGAAACTTCCTACGAGCAGTACTTC. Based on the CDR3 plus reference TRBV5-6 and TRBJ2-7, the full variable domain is DAGVTQSPTHLIKTRGQQVTLRCSPKSGHDTVSWYQQALGQGPQFIFQYYEEEERQRGNFPDRFSGHQFPNYSSELNVNALLLGDSALYLCVSSSRTEIWETSYEQYFGPGTRLTVT.

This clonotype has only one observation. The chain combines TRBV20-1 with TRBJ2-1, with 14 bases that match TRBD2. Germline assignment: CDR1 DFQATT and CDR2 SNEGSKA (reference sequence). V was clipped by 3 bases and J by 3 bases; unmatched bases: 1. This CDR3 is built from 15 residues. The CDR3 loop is CSARTSGRGYNEQFF. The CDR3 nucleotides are TGCAGTGCTAGGACTAGCGGGAGGGGCTACAATGAGCAGTTCTTC.

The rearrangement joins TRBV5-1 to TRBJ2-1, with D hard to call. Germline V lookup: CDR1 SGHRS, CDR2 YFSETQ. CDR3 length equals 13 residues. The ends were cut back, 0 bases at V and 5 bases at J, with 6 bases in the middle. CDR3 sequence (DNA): TGCGCCAGCAGCTTGGCCACAAACAATGAGCAGTTCTTC. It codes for CASSLATNNEQFF.

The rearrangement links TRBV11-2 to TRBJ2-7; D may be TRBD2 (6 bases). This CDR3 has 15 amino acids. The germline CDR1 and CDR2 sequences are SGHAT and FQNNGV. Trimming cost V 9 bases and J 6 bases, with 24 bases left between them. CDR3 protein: CARSLGGTRPCEQYF. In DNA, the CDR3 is TGTGCCAGGAGCCTCGGCGGGACTCGACCCTGCGAGCAGTACTTC.

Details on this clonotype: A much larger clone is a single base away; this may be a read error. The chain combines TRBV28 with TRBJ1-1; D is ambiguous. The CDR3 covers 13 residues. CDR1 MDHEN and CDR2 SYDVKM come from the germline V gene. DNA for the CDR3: TGTGCCAGCAGACCCGATCGAGGCACTGATGCTTTCTTT. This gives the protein CASRPDRGTDAFF.

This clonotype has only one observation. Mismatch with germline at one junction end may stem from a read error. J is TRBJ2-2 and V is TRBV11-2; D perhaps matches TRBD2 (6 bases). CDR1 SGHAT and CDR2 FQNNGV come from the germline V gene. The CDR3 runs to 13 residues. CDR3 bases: TGTGTCAGCAGCGGGTGGTCGGTCGGGGAGCTGTTTTTT. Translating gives CVSSGWSVGELFF. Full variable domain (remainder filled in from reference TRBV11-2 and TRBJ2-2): EAGVAQSPRYKIIEKRQSVAFWCNPISGHATLYWYQQILGQGPKLLIQFQNNGVVDDSQLPKDRFSAERLKGVDSTLKIQPAKLEDSAVYLCVSSGWSVGELFFGEGSRLTVL.

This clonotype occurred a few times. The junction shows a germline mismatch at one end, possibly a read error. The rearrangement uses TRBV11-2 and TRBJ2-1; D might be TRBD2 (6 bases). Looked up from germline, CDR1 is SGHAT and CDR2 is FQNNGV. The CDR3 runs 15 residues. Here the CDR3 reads CASSLVAGRQYEQFF. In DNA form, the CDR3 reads TGTGCCAGCAGCTTAGTGGCGGGACGGCAATATGAGCAATTCTTC. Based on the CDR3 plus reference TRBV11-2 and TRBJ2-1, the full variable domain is EAGVAQSPRYKIIEKRQSVAFWCNPISGHATLYWYQQILGQGPKLLIQFQNNGVVDDSQLPKDRFSAERLKGVDSTLKIQPAKLEDSAVYLCASSLVAGRQYEQFFGPGTRLTVL.